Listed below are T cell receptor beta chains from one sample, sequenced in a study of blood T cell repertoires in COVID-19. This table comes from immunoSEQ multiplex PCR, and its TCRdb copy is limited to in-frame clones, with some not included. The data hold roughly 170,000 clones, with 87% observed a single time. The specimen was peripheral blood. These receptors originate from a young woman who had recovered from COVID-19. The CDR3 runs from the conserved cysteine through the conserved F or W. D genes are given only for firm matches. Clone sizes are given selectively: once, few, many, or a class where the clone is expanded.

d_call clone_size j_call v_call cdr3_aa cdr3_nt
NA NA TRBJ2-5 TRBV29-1 CSAVPSARAVETQYF TGCAGCGCTGTGCCGTCCGCCAGGGCGGTGGAGACCCAGTACTTC
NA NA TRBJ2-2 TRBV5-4 CASSPPTGELFF TGTGCCAGCAGCCCTCCCACCGGGGAGCTGTTTTTT
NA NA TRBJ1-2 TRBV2 CASSDGRSWVDGYTF TGTGCCAGCAGTGACGGCAGGTCATGGGTGGATGGCTACACCTTC
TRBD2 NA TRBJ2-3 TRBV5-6 CASSLGTSGPPDTQYF TGTGCCAGCAGCTTAGGGACTAGCGGGCCCCCAGATACGCAGTATTTT
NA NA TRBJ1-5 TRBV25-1 CASSESGGSSNQPQHF TGTGCCAGCAGTGAATCGGGGGGGAGTAGCAATCAGCCCCAGCATTTT
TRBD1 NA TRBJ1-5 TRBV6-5 CATRQGGEQPQHF TGTGCCACCAGACAGGGAGGGGAACAGCCCCAGCATTTT
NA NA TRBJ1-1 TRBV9 CASSLFGGGTEAFF TGTGCCAGCAGCCTCTTCGGCGGGGGTACTGAAGCTTTCTTT
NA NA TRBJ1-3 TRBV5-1 CASSIVGNTIYF TGCGCCAGCAGCATCGTAGGAAACACCATATATTTT
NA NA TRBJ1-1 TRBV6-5 CASNTGGTEAFF TGTGCCAGCAATACGGGGGGGACTGAAGCTTTCTTT
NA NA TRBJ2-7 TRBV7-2 CASSPKGKPSYEQYF TGTGCCAGCAGCCCTAAGGGGAAGCCCTCCTACGAGCAGTACTTC
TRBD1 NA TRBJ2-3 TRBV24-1 CATSDLTGGTDTQYF TGTGCCACCAGTGATTTAACAGGGGGCACAGATACGCAGTATTTT
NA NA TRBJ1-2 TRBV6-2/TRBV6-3 CASSYLGDGYGYTF TGTGCCAGCAGTTACTTAGGGGATGGCTATGGCTACACCTTC
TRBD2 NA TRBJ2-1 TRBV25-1 CASSISGGRDEQFF TGTGCCAGCAGTATTAGCGGGGGGCGGGATGAGCAGTTCTTC
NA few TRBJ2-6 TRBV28 CASSLTRGAPGANVLTF TGTGCCAGCAGTTTAACCAGGGGAGCCCCTGGGGCCAACGTCCTGACTTTC
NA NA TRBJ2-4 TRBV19 CASSHYQGNIQYF TGTGCCAGTAGCCACTACCAGGGGAACATTCAGTACTTC
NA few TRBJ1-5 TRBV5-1 CASSFLGARDQPQHF TGCGCCAGCAGCTTTCTGGGGGCGCGGGATCAGCCCCAGCATTTT
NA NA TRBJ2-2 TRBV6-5 CASSYSTGAGELFF TGTGCCAGCAGTTACTCGACCGGGGCCGGGGAGCTGTTTTTT
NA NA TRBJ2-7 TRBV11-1 CASSSVKAGRYEQYF TGTGCCAGCAGCTCCGTAAAAGCGGGTCGCTACGAGCAGTACTTC
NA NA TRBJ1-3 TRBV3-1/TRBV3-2 CASMDRYSRYAGNTIYF TGTGCCTCGATGGACAGATACTCCAGATATGCTGGAAACACCATATATTTT
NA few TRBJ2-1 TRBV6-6 CASSHDSYNEQFF TGTGCCAGCAGCCACGACAGCTACAATGAGCAGTTCTTC
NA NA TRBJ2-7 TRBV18 CASSPLDRNEQYF TGTGCCAGCTCACCTTTAGACAGGAACGAGCAGTACTTC
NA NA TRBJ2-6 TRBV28 CASSPIGGSGANVLTF TGTGCCAGCAGTCCAATCGGGGGCTCTGGGGCCAACGTCCTGACTTTC
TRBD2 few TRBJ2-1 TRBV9 CASSPSGGVHNEQFF TGTGCCAGCAGCCCTAGCGGGGGGGTCCACAATGAGCAGTTCTTC
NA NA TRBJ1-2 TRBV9 CASSPSGGMYGYTF TGTGCCAGCAGCCCCTCCGGGGGGATGTACGGCTACACCTTC
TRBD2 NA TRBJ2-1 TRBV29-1 CSVLKTSGSSYNEQFF TGCAGCGTCCTCAAGACTAGCGGGAGCTCCTACAATGAGCAGTTCTTC
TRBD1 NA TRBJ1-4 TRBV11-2 CASSLGGQEKLFF TGTGCCAGCAGCTTAGGGGGACAGGAAAAACTGTTTTTT
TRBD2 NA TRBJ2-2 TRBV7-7 CASSLTGTSGTGELFF TGTGCCAGCAGCTTAACCGGGACTAGCGGCACCGGGGAGCTGTTTTTT
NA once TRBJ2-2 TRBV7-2 CASSAHAGIAGELFF TGTGCCAGCAGCGCCCATGCGGGGATCGCCGGGGAGCTGTTTTTT
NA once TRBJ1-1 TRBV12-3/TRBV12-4 CASSFGLGTEAFF TGTGCCAGCAGTTTTGGTTTAGGGACAGAAGCTTTCTTT
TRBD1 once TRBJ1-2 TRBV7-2 CASSLVPTGLSGYTF TGTGCCAGCAGCTTAGTTCCGACAGGGCTGTCGGGCTACACCTTC
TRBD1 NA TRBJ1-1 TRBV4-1 CASSRQNSLGQVNTEAFF TGCGCCAGCAGCCGCCAAAACTCCCTGGGACAGGTGAACACTGAAGCTTTCTTT
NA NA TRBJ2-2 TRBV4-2 CASSQVMATNTGELFF TGTGCCAGCAGCCAAGTAATGGCCACGAACACCGGGGAGCTGTTTTTT
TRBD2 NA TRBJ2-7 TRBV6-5 CASSASGGIREQYF TGTGCCAGCAGCGCTAGCGGGGGTATCCGCGAGCAGTACTTC
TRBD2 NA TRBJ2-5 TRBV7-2 CASSSGGPWETQYF TGTGCCAGCAGCTCGGGGGGGCCGTGGGAGACCCAGTACTTC
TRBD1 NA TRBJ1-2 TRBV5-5 CASSLGQGVSGYGYTF TGTGCCAGCAGTTTGGGACAGGGGGTTTCAGGCTATGGCTACACCTTC
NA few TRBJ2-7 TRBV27 CASSLYPPEVSYEQYF TGTGCCAGCAGTTTATATCCCCCTGAGGTCTCCTACGAGCAGTACTTC
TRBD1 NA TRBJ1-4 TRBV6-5 CASRKDRATNEKLFF TGTGCCAGCAGAAAGGACAGGGCAACTAATGAAAAACTGTTTTTT
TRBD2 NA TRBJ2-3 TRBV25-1 CASSEAILAGVSNTQYF TGTGCCAGCAGTGAGGCAATACTAGCGGGAGTGTCAAATACGCAGTATTTT
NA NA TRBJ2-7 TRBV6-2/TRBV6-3 CASSSVTVLSVEQYF TGTGCCAGCAGTTCCGTGACAGTACTATCGGTTGAGCAGTACTTC
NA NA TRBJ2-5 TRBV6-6 CASSQGQGAASGRATQYF TGTGCCAGCAGTCAGGGACAGGGGGCTGCTAGCGGGAGGGCGACCCAGTACTTC
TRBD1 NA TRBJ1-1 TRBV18 CASSQWTGMNTEAFF TGTGCCAGCTCACAATGGACAGGGATGAACACTGAAGCTTTCTTT
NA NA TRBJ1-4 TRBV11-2 CASSPAGPTNEKLFF TGTGCCAGCAGCCCCGCGGGACCCACTAATGAAAAACTGTTTTTT
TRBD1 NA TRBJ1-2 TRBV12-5 CASGVTGKLNYGYTF TGTGCTAGTGGAGTGACAGGGAAGCTCAACTATGGCTACACCTTC
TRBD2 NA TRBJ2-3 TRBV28 CASSLDTSGRADTQYF TGTGCCAGCAGTTTGGATACTAGCGGGAGGGCAGATACGCAGTATTTT
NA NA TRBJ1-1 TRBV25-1 CASKTGILNTEAFF TGTGCCAGCAAAACAGGGATTCTGAACACTGAAGCTTTCTTT
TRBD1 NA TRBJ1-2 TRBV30 CAWSDRGLGYGYTF TGTGCCTGGAGCGACAGGGGGCTCGGGTATGGCTACACCTTC
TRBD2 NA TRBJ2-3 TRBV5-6 CASSHLAGGPDTQYF TGTGCCAGCAGCCATCTAGCGGGGGGGCCAGATACGCAGTATTTT
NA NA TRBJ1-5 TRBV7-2 CASSLVGRALNQPQHF TGTGCCAGCAGCTTAGTCGGCAGGGCCCTTAATCAGCCCCAGCATTTT
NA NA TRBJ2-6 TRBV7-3 CASTAGANVLTF TGTGCCAGCACCGCTGGGGCCAACGTCCTGACTTTC